Presented here are 28 T cell receptor beta chains from one specimen sequenced in a study of PD-1 blockade in classical Hodgkin lymphoma (TCRdb year 2020). This specimen's time point label, per the study, means: cycle 4 day 1 (C4D1), after more than five weeks of nivolumab. Every trial patient had relapsed after autologous stem cell transplantation, and cohorts A, B and C differed in prior brentuximab vedotin exposure. The protocol used for the library was the immunoSEQ multiplex PCR assay. In its TCRdb copy, this immuneACCESS table keeps in-frame sequences only and misses some clones. Where compared with another copy, unresolved V genes explain less than half of these, and the others have no known cause. Across this sample there are tens of thousands of clones, with about nine tenths seen only once. The ten largest make up 2.5% to 3.5% of the sample. The sample consisted of peripheral blood mononuclear cells (PBMCs), taken before the fourth cycle of nivolumab. The origin of the receptors is a human donor with classical Hodgkin lymphoma.

This clone came up once. This chain uses TRBV27 with TRBJ1-6; perhaps TRBD1 as D (5 bases). The CDR3 covers 17 residues. Trimming removed 2 bases at V and 9 bases at J, with 20 bases between. Germline V lookup: CDR1 MNHEY, CDR2 SMNVEV (reference sequence). The CDR3 DNA follows: TGTGCCAGCAGTTTAGGCTTGGGGGAGACGCTGGGTTCACCCCTCCACTTT. As protein: CASSLGLGETLGSPLHF.

The genes are TRBV2 and TRBJ2-3; 10 bases are shared with TRBD2. Trimming took 5 bases from V and 6 from J; bases not matched to a gene: 8. Looked up from germline, CDR1 is SNHLY and CDR2 is FYNNEI. This CDR3 has 15 amino acids. The CDR3 DNA reads TGTGCCAGCAGTCTTTCTAGCGGGGGTACCGATACGCAGTATTTT. Its translation: CASSLSSGGTDTQYF.

V gene TRBV4-3 combines with J gene TRBJ1-1; no clear D. From germline, CDR1 is LGHNA and CDR2 YSLEER. Trimming removed 1 base from V and 1 base from J, with 7 bases in between. The CDR3 has 14 residues. CDR3 nucleotides: TGCGCCAGCAGCCAAGGTCGGACGAACACTGAAGCTTTCTTT. This gives the protein CASSQGRTNTEAFF.

This rearrangement joins TRBV6-5 to TRBJ1-6; D remains unclear. CDR3 size: 12 residues. Germline CDR1 reads MNHEY; CDR2 reads SVGAGI. Trimming took off 6 bases at V and 10 bases at J, with 10 bases between the two ends. CDR3 amino acids: CASSFRSSPLHF. The CDR3, as DNA: TGTGCCAGCAGCTTCCGGAGCTCACCCCTCCACTTT.

J is TRBJ1-3 and V is TRBV29-1; D not certain. Germline CDR1 SQVTM, CDR2 ANQGSEA. The V end was cut by 4 bases, the J end by 2 bases, with 12 bases between. The CDR3 length is 14 residues. CDR3 DNA sequence: TGCAGCGTTGGGGTAGCGTCAGCTGGAAACACCATATATTTT. Protein sequence: CSVGVASAGNTIYF.

The table lists this clone with a count of one. The chain links TRBV11-2 to TRBJ2-6; D may be TRBD1 (6 bases). This CDR3 contains 16 residues. Trimming removed 4 bases at V and 0 bases at J, with 10 bases between. Germline V CDR1 and CDR2: SGHAT, FQNNGV. CDR3 residues: CASSWGQPSGANVLTF. For the CDR3, the DNA is TGTGCCAGCAGCTGGGGACAACCCTCTGGGGCCAACGTCCTGACTTTC.

J is TRBJ2-1 and V is TRBV5-4; the match to TRBD1 covers 10 bases. Germline V CDR1 and CDR2: SGHNT, YYREEE (reference sequence). V lost 4 bases and J lost 6; bases outside the gene matches: 7. The CDR3 spans 15 residues. CDR3 residues: CASSPGQGNGNEQFF. CDR3 coding DNA: TGTGCCAGCAGCCCGGGACAGGGGAACGGCAATGAGCAGTTCTTC.

V is TRBV27 and J is TRBJ2-7; D is undetermined. Trimming removed 4 bases from V and 2 bases from J, with 15 bases in between. Germline loops: CDR1 MNHEY, CDR2 SMNVEV (reference sequence). The CDR3 is 15 residues long. CDR3 sequence (DNA): TGTGCCAGCAGTTACCAGGCCCTTGGTCCCTACGAGCAGTACTTC. The encoded protein is CASSYQALGPYEQYF.

V gene TRBV7-9 combines with J gene TRBJ1-6; 9 positions match TRBD1. CDR3 length: 16 residues. Germline loops: CDR1 SEHNR, CDR2 FQNEAQ (reference sequence). The trim removed 6 bases at V and 10 bases at J, leaving 13 bases unmatched. The CDR3 is CASSNSGTGSRSPLHF. In DNA form, the CDR3 reads TGTGCCAGCAGTAACTCCGGGACAGGGTCTCGGTCACCCCTCCACTTT. Full variable domain (outside the CDR3, taken from reference TRBV7-9 and TRBJ1-6): DTGVSQNPRHKITKRGQNVTFRCDPISEHNRLYWYRQTLGQGPEFLTYFQNEAQLEKSRLLSDRFSAERPKGSFSTLEIQRTEQGDSAMYLCASSNSGTGSRSPLHFGNGTRLTVT.

This chain uses TRBV7-6 with TRBJ1-1, with unresolved D. V gave up 5 bases and J gave up 8 bases, with 9 bases separating them. The germline gives CDR1 SGHVS, CDR2 FNYEAQ. The CDR3 runs to 11 residues. The CDR3 region has the DNA TGTGCCAGCAGCCCATGGTCCGAAGCTTTCTTT. This translates into CASSPWSEAFF. The full variable domain, in which reference TRBV7-6 and TRBJ1-1 provide the parts outside the CDR3, is GAGVSQSPRYKVTKRGQDVALRCDPISGHVSLYWYRQALGQGPEFLTYFNYEAQQDKSGLPNDRFSAERPEGSISTLTIQRTEQRDSAMYRCASSPWSEAFFGQGTRLTVV.

The chain uses TRBV28 and TRBJ2-1; D is unresolved. Germline V gene lookup returns CDR1 MDHEN and CDR2 SYDVKM. The CDR3 is 13 amino acids. Trimming left V 3 bases short and J 12 bases short, with 15 bases between. CDR3 sequence (DNA): TGTGCCAGCAGTTTGGGCCTCGGGCTAGGGCAGTTCTTC. Encoded protein: CASSLGLGLGQFF.

This clone has a single count. This chain joins TRBV4-3 and TRBJ2-7; TRBD2 matches at 7 bases. Looked up from germline, CDR1 is LGHNA and CDR2 is YSLEER. The CDR3 is made up of 15 amino acids. Trimming took 4 bases from V and 4 from J; bases not matched to a gene: 10. CDR3 nucleotides: TGCGCCAGCAGCCCACTCCCAGCGGGGCGTTACGAGCAGTACTTC. Translation: CASSPLPAGRYEQYF.

The chain links TRBV9 to TRBJ2-1, with TRBD2 identical over 9 bases. Per the germline V gene, CDR1 is SGDLS and CDR2 is YYNGEE. There are 16 residues in the CDR3. Trimming at V came to 3 bases and at J to 9 bases, leaving 13 bases not matched to a gene. CDR3 in amino acids: CASSEITGTSFLEQFF. CDR3 DNA sequence: TGTGCCAGCAGCGAAATAACCGGGACTAGCTTTCTTGAGCAGTTCTTC.

The chain uses TRBV29-1 and TRBJ2-2; weak D call: TRBD1 (6 bases). CDR1 and CDR2 from the germline V gene are SQVTM and ANQGSEA. The CDR3 spans 15 residues. Trimming removed 7 bases from V and 4 bases from J, with 19 bases in between. In DNA, the CDR3 is TGCAGCGCAGTGGGGGCGCTGGGGTCCACCGGGGAGCTGTTTTTT. This gives the protein CSAVGALGSTGELFF.

This rearrangement joins TRBV9 to TRBJ2-7; 8 bases match TRBD2. Per the germline V gene, CDR1 is SGDLS and CDR2 is YYNGEE. This CDR3 comprises 14 residues. After removal of 4 bases from V and 2 bases from J, the junction contained 5 bases not matched to a gene. The CDR3 nucleotides are TGTGCCAGCAGCACTTCGGGGGGGCCCTACGAGCAGTACTTC. Encoded protein: CASSTSGGPYEQYF. Using reference TRBV9 and TRBJ2-7 for the parts outside the CDR3, the full variable domain is DSGVTQTPKHLITATGQRVTLRCSPRSGDLSVYWYQQSLDQGLQFLIQYYNGEERAKGNILERFSAQQFPDLHSELNLSSLELGDSALYFCASSTSGGPYEQYFGPGTRLTVT.

This clone was seen a single time. This chain connects TRBV2 to TRBJ2-1, with no clear D. Trimming cost V 3 bases and J 0 bases, with 6 bases left between them. The germline gives CDR1 SNHLY, CDR2 FYNNEI. There are 14 residues in the CDR3. CDR3 residues: CASSEVDSYNEQFF. In nucleotides, the CDR3 is TGTGCCAGCAGTGAGGTTGACTCCTACAATGAGCAGTTCTTC.

CDR3 region: CASSLAHRDEQYF. DNA of the CDR3: TGTGCCAGCAGCTTAGCTCACCGTGACGAGCAGTACTTC. The rearrangement joins TRBV7-3 to TRBJ2-7; D remains ambiguous. V lost 2 bases and J 5 bases, leaving 10 bases between the germline ends. CDR1 and CDR2 (germline): SGHTA, FQGTGA. This CDR3 is built from 13 residues.

The chain joins TRBV5-4 to TRBJ1-3; unclear D gene. The germline CDR1 and CDR2 sequences are SGHNT and YYREEE (reference sequence). The CDR3 covers 15 residues. The V end was cut by 0 bases, the J end by 0 bases, with 7 bases between. Here the CDR3 reads CASSLDSGSGNTIYF. The CDR3 region has the DNA TGTGCCAGCAGCTTGGATTCGGGCTCTGGAAACACCATATATTTT.

The rearrangement joins TRBV7-9 to TRBJ2-5; no reliable D call. The CDR3 consists of 12 residues. V lost 5 bases and J 5 bases, leaving 9 bases between the germline ends. Germline assignment: CDR1 SEHNR and CDR2 FQNEAQ (reference sequence). CDR3 loop: CASSPTQETQYF. CDR3 bases: TGTGCCAGCAGCCCGACGCAGGAGACCCAGTACTTC.

V usage is TRBV7-9 and J usage is TRBJ2-3; D is possibly TRBD1 or TRBD2 (6 bases each). CDR1 and CDR2 from the germline V gene are SEHNR and FQNEAQ (reference sequence). The CDR3 runs 16 residues. The V gene lost 7 bases and the J gene lost 5 bases, with 22 bases spanning the gap. This CDR3 is CASTPGRGGPGDTQYF. The CDR3 DNA is TGTGCCAGCACCCCCGGGCGTGGGGGGCCTGGAGATACGCAGTATTTT.

In DNA, the CDR3 is TGTGCCAGCAGCCGGGGGGGGTCAGAGACCCAGTACTTC. Residues: CASSRGGSETQYF. V usage is TRBV6-6 and J usage is TRBJ2-5; 8 bases are a match to TRBD2. The ends lost 6 bases at V and 4 bases at J; junction bases unmatched: 4. The CDR3 has 13 amino acids. The germline V gene has CDR1 MNHNY and CDR2 SVGAGI (reference sequence).

The V and J genes are TRBV10-1 and TRBJ2-2; D is uncertain. V lost 4 bases, J lost 5 bases, and 11 bases lay in between. This CDR3 is 14 amino acids long. The germline CDR1 and CDR2 sequences are WNHNN and SYGVQD (reference sequence). The CDR3 nucleotides are TGCGCCAGCAGTGGGCAGCTTCGTACCGGGGAGCTGTTTTTT. Its protein is CASSGQLRTGELFF.

This clone was recorded only once. This chain joins TRBV7-2 and TRBJ1-2; a weak D match, TRBD1 (6 bases). Trimming shortened V by 5 bases and J by 4 bases, and 17 bases separated the two germline ends. The CDR3 runs to 15 residues. Germline-derived CDR1 and CDR2 are SGHTA and FQGNSA. This CDR3 reads CASSPNSGEVYGYTF. CDR3 bases: TGTGCCAGCAGCCCAAATTCAGGGGAGGTCTATGGCTACACCTTC.

The chain recombines TRBV4-2 with TRBJ1-1; D perhaps matches TRBD1 (6 bases). V gave up 5 bases and J gave up 1 base, with 11 bases separating them. Germline values: CDR1 LGHNA, CDR2 YNFKEQ. The CDR3 totals 14 residues. CDR3 residues: CASSFDRPNTEAFF. CDR3 sequence (DNA): TGTGCCAGCAGCTTCGACAGGCCGAACACTGAAGCTTTCTTT.

V gene TRBV4-1 combines with J gene TRBJ1-1, with D uncertain. CDR3 length: 17 residues. Germline-derived CDR1 and CDR2 are MGHRA and YSYEKL. The V end lost 0 bases, the J end lost 0 bases, and 14 bases lay between the germline ends. The CDR3 nucleotides are TGCGCCAGCAGCCAAGATAGTTGGGGTTTCCTGAACACTGAAGCTTTCTTT. Its protein is CASSQDSWGFLNTEAFF.

CDR3 sequence reads: CASSPGLAGLYTGELFF. CDR3 coding DNA: TGTGCCAGCAGCCCGGGACTAGCGGGATTATACACCGGGGAGCTGTTTTTT. The genes are TRBV11-2 and TRBJ2-2; 13 nucleotides match TRBD2. Unmatched junction bases numbered 6, after V lost 5 bases and J lost 3 bases. This CDR3 has 17 amino acids. The germline V gene has CDR1 SGHAT and CDR2 FQNNGV.

The rearrangement uses TRBV4-2 and TRBJ2-6; D gene ambiguous. The germline V gene encodes CDR1 LGHNA and CDR2 YNFKEQ. Trimming took 0 bases from V and 0 from J, leaving 6 bases between them. This CDR3 region has 16 residues. The CDR3: CASSQDENSGANVLTF. CDR3 coding DNA: TGTGCCAGCAGCCAAGACGAGAACTCTGGGGCCAACGTCCTGACTTTC.

J is TRBJ1-5 and V is TRBV9; 8 nucleotides agree with TRBD1. The V segment lost 0 bases and the J segment 5 bases; nucleotides outside the gene matches: 4. The CDR3 runs 15 residues. Germline V gene data show CDR1 as SGDLS and CDR2 as YYNGEE. CDR3 in amino acids: CASSVDGTGDQPQHF. CDR3 DNA sequence: TGTGCCAGCAGCGTAGACGGGACAGGAGATCAGCCCCAGCATTTT.